Listed below are T cell receptor beta chains from one sample, sequenced in a study of PD-1 blockade in classical Hodgkin lymphoma. Method: immunoSEQ multiplex PCR; TCRdb's copy keeps in-frame clones and lacks some. The data hold over 75,000 clones, with 90% observed a single time. This specimen was peripheral blood mononuclear cells (PBMCs), taken before the fourth cycle of nivolumab. Receptors were obtained from a human donor with classical Hodgkin lymphoma. The CDR3 runs from the conserved cysteine through the conserved F or W. Fields, in order: V gene, CDR3 length, clone size, J gene, D gene, CDR3 protein, CDR3 DNA. A D gene is named only where the DNA matches it firmly. Expanded clones are given a class, and other clones once, few, many or no size at all.

TRBV18	14	once	TRBJ1-2	TRBD1	CASSLQGSNYGYTF	TGTGCCAGCTCTCTACAGGGGAGTAACTATGGCTACACCTTC
TRBV5-3	14	NA	TRBJ2-1	NA	CARTNPSRDSEQFF	TGTGCCAGAACCAACCCCTCCCGAGACAGTGAGCAGTTCTTC
TRBV19	14	NA	TRBJ1-1	NA	CASTGPGANTEAFF	TGTGCCAGTACTGGGCCAGGGGCTAACACTGAAGCTTTCTTT
TRBV7-9	15	NA	TRBJ1-4	NA	CASSYDPRGNEKLFF	TGTGCCAGCAGCTACGACCCCAGGGGAAATGAAAAACTGTTTTTT
TRBV27	20	NA	TRBJ2-1	TRBD1	CASSLSLYRDRGRSYNEQFF	TGTGCCAGCAGTTTATCGCTTTACCGGGACAGGGGACGCTCCTACAATGAGCAGTTCTTC
TRBV11-1	13	NA	TRBJ2-1	NA	CATTPPMGHEQFF	TGTGCCACCACCCCCCCGATGGGCCATGAGCAGTTCTTC
TRBV28	14	NA	TRBJ1-6	TRBD1	CASEGQGPNSPLHF	TGTGCCTCGGAGGGACAGGGTCCTAATTCACCCCTCCACTTT
TRBV4-1	18	once	TRBJ1-3	TRBD1	CASSPQTHRGSSGNTIYF	TGCGCCAGCAGCCCCCAGACCCACAGGGGATCGTCTGGAAACACCATATATTTT
TRBV5-1	14	NA	TRBJ2-5	TRBD1	CASSSPGGQETQYF	TGCGCCAGCAGCTCCCCAGGGGGCCAAGAGACCCAGTACTTC
TRBV2	10	NA	TRBJ2-7	NA	CASSLHEQYF	TGTGCCAGCAGTCTTCACGAGCAGTACTTC
TRBV11-2	15	once	TRBJ2-7	NA	CASSLAGGAVSEQYF	TGTGCCAGCAGCTTAGCTGGGGGCGCGGTCAGCGAGCAGTACTTC
TRBV29-1	15	NA	TRBJ2-3	TRBD2	CSVEGAGVYTDTQYF	TGCAGCGTTGAAGGGGCGGGGGTCTACACAGATACGCAGTATTTT
TRBV4-2	15	NA	TRBJ2-7	TRBD1	CASSQETGSSYEQYF	TGTGCCAGCAGCCAAGAGACAGGGAGCTCCTACGAGCAGTACTTC
TRBV30	14	few	TRBJ2-5	NA	CAWSELTRDETQYF	TGTGCCTGGAGCGAATTGACTAGAGACGAGACCCAGTACTTC
TRBV7-3	14	NA	TRBJ2-7	TRBD1	CASSNDRGPYEQYF	TGCGCCAGCAGCAATGACAGGGGGCCCTACGAGCAGTACTTC
TRBV7-9	14	NA	TRBJ2-5	NA	CASSLYGGRETQYF	TGTGCCAGCAGCTTATACGGGGGGCGAGAGACCCAGTACTTC
TRBV6-1	14	NA	TRBJ2-3	TRBD2	CASRVAGSTDTQYF	TGTGCCAGCAGGGTAGCGGGGAGCACAGATACGCAGTATTTT
TRBV18	16	NA	TRBJ2-4	NA	CASSPLAQLAKNIQYF	TGTGCCAGCTCACCACTCGCTCAGTTAGCCAAAAACATTCAGTACTTC
TRBV6-5	14	few	TRBJ2-7	NA	CASSPRDGPYEQYF	TGTGCCAGCAGCCCAAGGGACGGACCCTACGAGCAGTACTTC
TRBV13	13	NA	TRBJ2-7	NA	CASSPTMSYEQYF	TGTGCCAGCAGCCCAACGATGTCCTACGAGCAGTACTTC
TRBV2	14	NA	TRBJ2-7	NA	CARGSPGQSYEQYF	TGTGCCAGGGGGTCTCCGGGACAATCATACGAGCAGTACTTC
TRBV9	14	few	TRBJ1-1	NA	CASSVATSGTEAFF	TGTGCCAGCAGCGTAGCTACCAGCGGGACTGAAGCTTTCTTT
TRBV28	17	once	TRBJ1-2	TRBD1	CASSPQGAERGYYGYTF	TGTGCCAGCAGTCCGCAGGGGGCGGAGCGGGGGTACTATGGCTACACCTTC
TRBV9	14	NA	TRBJ1-1	NA	CASSVGLLNTEAFF	TGTGCCAGCAGCGTAGGCCTTCTGAACACTGAAGCTTTCTTT
TRBV19	17	NA	TRBJ1-2	NA	CASSIMRWIGSNYGYTF	TGTGCCAGTAGTATCATGCGATGGATCGGAAGTAACTATGGCTACACCTTC
TRBV25-1	13	few	TRBJ1-1	NA	CASSEGSNTEAFF	TGTGCCAGCAGTGAAGGTTCGAACACTGAAGCTTTCTTT
TRBV5-4	13	NA	TRBJ1-2	NA	CASSLAGNYGYTF	TGTGCCAGCAGCTTGGCCGGGAACTATGGCTACACCTTC
TRBV7-6	13	NA	TRBJ2-3	TRBD2	CASKAGFTDTQYF	TGTGCCAGCAAAGCGGGGTTCACAGATACGCAGTATTTT
TRBV6-5	13	NA	TRBJ1-1	NA	CASSSGGGTEAFF	TGTGCCAGCAGTTCCGGAGGGGGGACTGAAGCTTTCTTT
TRBV6-5	13	NA	TRBJ1-2	NA	CASSYGFSEGYTF	TGTGCCAGCAGTTACGGGTTCAGCGAAGGCTACACCTTC
TRBV18	15	NA	TRBJ1-4	NA	CASSPRGGANEKLFF	TGTGCCAGCTCACCACGGGGGGGAGCTAATGAAAAACTGTTTTTT
TRBV6-5	11	once	TRBJ1-2	TRBD1	CASKTGYGYTF	TGTGCCAGCAAGACAGGGTATGGCTACACCTTC
TRBV19	15	NA	TRBJ1-2	TRBD1	CASNTGGQSNYGYTF	TGTGCCAGTAATACAGGGGGTCAATCTAACTATGGCTACACCTTC
TRBV4-3	16	NA	TRBJ2-5	TRBD1	CASSQDGTARKETQYF	TGCGCCAGCAGCCAAGACGGGACAGCCCGAAAAGAGACCCAGTACTTC
TRBV6-5	11	NA	TRBJ2-3	NA	CASSLGDTQYF	TGTGCCAGCAGCCTGGGGGATACGCAGTATTTT
TRBV4-1	16	NA	TRBJ2-5	NA	CASSHPGMGPQETQYF	TGCGCCAGCAGCCACCCAGGAATGGGACCGCAAGAGACCCAGTACTTC
TRBV2	14	NA	TRBJ2-7	NA	CASSSGPGRNEQYF	TGTGCCAGCAGCTCCGGGCCGGGCAGGAACGAGCAGTACTTC
TRBV10-3	13	NA	TRBJ1-6	NA	CAISESWDSPLHF	TGTGCCATCAGTGAGTCGTGGGATTCACCCCTCCACTTT
TRBV9	14	NA	TRBJ2-2	NA	CASSEPVNTGELFF	TGTGCCAGCAGCGAGCCAGTCAACACCGGGGAGCTGTTTTTT
TRBV7-2	14	NA	TRBJ2-7	TRBD1	CASSPTGGDYEQYF	TGTGCCAGCAGTCCAACAGGGGGAGACTACGAGCAGTACTTC
TRBV5-1	15	NA	TRBJ1-1	NA	CASREYQGGDTEAFF	TGCGCCAGCAGGGAGTATCAGGGTGGGGACACTGAAGCTTTCTTT
TRBV7-6	14	NA	TRBJ1-5	NA	CASSPEDSNQPQHF	TGTGCCAGCAGCCCCGAGGACAGCAATCAGCCCCAGCATTTT
TRBV5-1	16	NA	TRBJ2-2	NA	CASSLDEGGNTGELFF	TGCGCCAGCAGCTTGGATGAGGGCGGGAACACCGGGGAGCTGTTTTTT
TRBV4-1	17	NA	TRBJ1-1	NA	CASSQVGGFGDHTEAFF	TGCGCCAGCAGCCAAGTGGGGGGTTTTGGGGACCACACTGAAGCTTTCTTT
TRBV14	16	NA	TRBJ1-6	TRBD1	CASSQDWDRGHSPLHF	TGTGCCAGCAGCCAAGATTGGGACAGGGGGCATTCACCCCTCCACTTT
TRBV7-9	16	NA	TRBJ2-1	NA	CASSLARGSGIDEQFF	TGTGCCAGCAGCTTAGCGAGGGGGTCGGGAATTGATGAGCAGTTCTTC
TRBV28	15	NA	TRBJ1-1	NA	CASSFLLGENTEAFF	TGTGCCAGCAGCTTCCTTCTCGGAGAGAACACTGAAGCTTTCTTT
TRBV4-3	13	NA	TRBJ1-4	NA	CASMGGSDEKLFF	TGCGCCAGCATGGGGGGTAGTGATGAAAAACTGTTTTTT
TRBV7-2	13	NA	TRBJ1-5	NA	CASSVPGHQPQHF	TGTGCCAGCAGCGTCCCGGGCCATCAGCCCCAGCATTTT
TRBV29-1	15	NA	TRBJ2-7	TRBD1	CSVEGGQLSSYEQYF	TGCAGCGTTGAAGGGGGACAGCTTAGCTCCTACGAGCAGTACTTC
TRBV18	14	NA	TRBJ1-6	NA	CASSPGTSNSPLHF	TGTGCCAGCTCACCCGGTACGTCGAATTCACCCCTCCACTTT
TRBV19	15	NA	TRBJ2-7	TRBD1	CASSIGQGPLYEQYF	TGTGCCAGTAGTATAGGACAGGGACCCCTCTACGAGCAGTACTTC
TRBV28	14	NA	TRBJ2-3	NA	CASSLSGWADTQYF	TGTGCCAGCAGTTTATCGGGTTGGGCAGATACGCAGTATTTT
TRBV19	12	NA	TRBJ2-3	TRBD2	CASHSGREPKNF	TGTGCCAGTCACTCCGGGCGGGAGCCCAAAAATTTT